Listed here are 26 T cell receptor beta chains from one sample, sequenced in a study of T-cell memory formation after mild COVID-19. MiXCR, applied by TCRdb to the 5' RACE reads, yields one record per CDR3 protein. The repertoire has about 360,000 distinct CDR3 sequences, 10% to 15% of them found once; the top ten carry roughly 23%. Sequenced input: PBMCs or a T cell subset sorted from them (not recorded which). These receptors all come from a man between 18 and 35 years old who had mild COVID-19 (a few samples of this study predate the infection). Cell type and time point are not known.

The chain has TRBV6-2 or TRBV6-3 and TRBJ2-7, with 11 bases aligning to TRBD1. V lost 4 bases to trimming and J lost 1 base; unmatched junction nucleotides: 6. The CDR3 runs to 16 residues. CDR1 is MNHEY and CDR2 is SVGEGT in the germline V gene. The CDR3 region is CASSLAGTGGSYEQYV. CDR3 in DNA: TGTGCCAGCAGTTTAGCCGGGACAGGGGGTTCCTACGAGCAGTACGTC.

The chain uses TRBV6-5 and TRBJ2-7; D perhaps matches TRBD1 (6 bases). V was shortened by 0 bases and J by 2 bases, with 11 bases between the two germline ends. In germline, CDR1 is MNHEY, CDR2 SVGAGI. This CDR3 has 15 residues. The CDR3 sequence: CASSYSPGHTYEQYF. The CDR3 nucleotides read TGTGCCAGCAGTTACTCGCCGGGACATACCTACGAGCAGTACTTC.

CDR3 region: CASSLGQGNSNQPQHF. The CDR3 DNA is TGTGCCAGCAGCTTGGGACAGGGAAATAGCAATCAGCCCCAGCATTTT. This chain joins TRBV7-9 and TRBJ1-5; 9 nucleotides match TRBD1. The trim removed 3 bases at V and 0 bases at J, leaving 3 bases unmatched. Germline-derived CDR1 and CDR2 are SEHNR and FQNEAQ (reference sequence). The CDR3 is 16 residues long.

This clonotype has a handful of counts. V usage is TRBV5-1 and J usage is TRBJ2-1; TRBD1 aligns across 8 bases. Trimming at V came to 3 bases and at J to 3 bases, leaving 5 bases not matched to a gene. The germline CDR1 and CDR2 sequences are SGHRS and YFSETQ. The CDR3 runs to 15 residues. The CDR3 loop is CASSSDRGFYNEQFF. In DNA, the CDR3 is TGCGCCAGCAGCTCCGACAGGGGATTCTACAATGAGCAGTTCTTC. Together with reference TRBV5-1 and TRBJ2-1, the CDR3 gives the full variable domain: KAGVTQTPRYLIKTRGQQVTLSCSPISGHRSVSWYQQTPGQGLQFLFEYFSETQRNKGNFPGRFSGRQFSNSRSEMNVSTLELGDSALYLCASSSDRGFYNEQFFGPGTRLTVL.

This clonotype appeared a few times. The chain couples TRBV4-1 to TRBJ2-7, with a possible D match to TRBD1 (6 bases). V was clipped by 4 bases and J by 1 base, with 14 bases between them. Germline V gives CDR1 MGHRA, CDR2 YSYEKL. This CDR3 has 15 residues. Written as DNA, the CDR3 is TGCGCCAGCAGCCCAGGTCCACAGGGATCCTACGAGCAGTACTTC. This translates into CASSPGPQGSYEQYF.

The chain links TRBV7-8 to TRBJ2-5; D gene uncertain. The CDR3 has 15 amino acids. V was trimmed by 7 bases and J by 4 bases, leaving 19 bases between them. Germline CDR1 reads SGHVS; CDR2 reads FQNEAQ. DNA for the CDR3: TGTGCCAGCACCTTCCCCGGGTCGTCGATAGAGACCCAGTACTTC. Translating gives CASTFPGSSIETQYF.

The chain employs TRBV29-1 and TRBJ2-3, with 9 bases matching TRBD1. The CDR3 loop spans 15 amino acids. Germline V gene data show CDR1 as SQVTM and CDR2 as ANQGSEA. With 8 bases clipped from V and 4 bases from J, the junction kept 13 bases outside the gene matches. The CDR3 here is CSFYSRDRAPDTQYF. The CDR3 bases are TGCAGCTTCTATAGCCGGGACAGGGCTCCAGATACGCAGTATTTT.

The chain employs TRBV19 and TRBJ1-2; 8 bases fit TRBD1. The J segment lost 4 bases and the V segment lost 3 bases, leaving 7 bases of the junction unmatched. The CDR3 totals 15 residues. The V gene's germline CDR1 is LNHDA and CDR2 SQIVND (reference sequence). The CDR3 sequence: CASSMERDRSYGYTF. The CDR3 bases are TGTGCCAGTAGTATGGAGAGGGACAGGTCCTATGGCTACACCTTC.

The rearrangement uses TRBV29-1 and TRBJ2-1; no clear D gene. The V end was cut by 6 bases, the J end by 2 bases, with 11 bases between. The CDR3 is 13 residues long. Germline V CDR1 and CDR2: SQVTM, ANQGSEA. This CDR3 is CSVSDGPYNEQFF. In DNA form, the CDR3 reads TGCAGCGTATCCGACGGGCCCTACAATGAGCAGTTCTTC.

The chain is built from TRBV7-9 and TRBJ2-1; the match to TRBD2 covers 7 bases. The germline V gene encodes CDR1 SEHNR and CDR2 FQNEAQ (reference sequence). The J segment lost 5 bases and the V segment lost 6 bases, leaving 10 bases of the junction unmatched. This CDR3 spans 15 amino acids. CDR3 loop: CASRTVRGFNNEQFF. DNA for the CDR3: TGTGCCAGCAGAACAGTGCGGGGGTTCAACAATGAGCAGTTCTTC.

This clonotype was found a few times. V usage is TRBV7-7 and J usage is TRBJ2-2, with TRBD1 identical over 11 bases. The CDR3 has 15 residues. The germline V gene encodes CDR1 SSHAT and CDR2 FNYEAQ (reference sequence). V shed 4 bases and J 6 bases; nucleotides not matched to a gene: 4. The CDR3 coding sequence is TGTGCCAGCAGCTCGGACAGGGGGCGGGCCGGGGAGCTGTTTTTT. Encoded protein: CASSSDRGRAGELFF.

The rearrangement joins TRBV7-2 to TRBJ2-4; D remains unclear. Looked up from germline, CDR1 is SGHTA and CDR2 is FQGNSA. V lost 5 bases and J 8 bases, leaving 7 bases between the germline ends. The length of the CDR3 is 11 residues. As DNA, the CDR3 is TGTGCCAGCAGCGCGTCAGACATTCAGTACTTC. Amino acid sequence: CASSASDIQYF.

The J gene is TRBJ1-2, the V gene TRBV6-6; TRBD1 might be the D (5 bases). Trimming cost V 6 bases and J 6 bases, with 14 bases left between them. Germline values: CDR1 MNHNY, CDR2 SVGAGI (reference sequence). This CDR3 has 13 residues. This CDR3 reads CASSGRGGNGYTF. The CDR3 DNA is TGTGCCAGCAGCGGGCGGGGGGGGAATGGCTACACCTTC.

V and J are TRBV12-3 or TRBV12-4 and TRBJ2-6; 9 nucleotides align to TRBD1. The CDR3 has 18 amino acids. J gave up 6 bases and V 6 bases, and 15 bases lay outside the gene matches. The CDR3 DNA sequence: TGTGCCAGCAGGAGGGACAGGGATTTTCGGTCAGCGGCCAACGTCCTGACTTTC. Its protein product is CASRRDRDFRSAANVLTF.

This clonotype was observed a handful of times. The chain combines TRBV27 with TRBJ1-2; D perhaps matches TRBD1 (5 bases). Trimming took 8 bases from V and 0 from J, leaving 19 bases between them. Germline CDR1 and CDR2: MNHEY and SMNVEV (reference sequence). The CDR3 spans 16 residues. The CDR3 sequence: CASESFLDSSNYGYTF. The CDR3 DNA reads TGTGCCAGCGAGTCGTTCCTTGACAGTTCTAACTATGGCTACACCTTC.

This clonotype occurred a few times. The chain joins TRBV4-3 to TRBJ2-5; D is uncertain. Looked up from germline, CDR1 is LGHNA and CDR2 is YSLEER. V was clipped by 0 bases and J by 4 bases, with 6 bases between them. The CDR3 extends over 13 amino acids. The DNA of the CDR3 is TGCGCCAGCAGCCAAGATTTGGTAGAGACCCAGTACTTC. Its translation: CASSQDLVETQYF.

In its sample, this clonotype was seen a few times. J is TRBJ1-2 and V is TRBV28; the D is unclear. V lost 2 bases and J 7 bases, leaving 8 bases between the germline ends. The V gene's germline CDR1 is MDHEN and CDR2 SYDVKM. CDR3 length: 12 residues. The CDR3 DNA is TGTGCCAGCAGTTTAAGAAGGGCTGGCTACACCTTC. Encoded protein: CASSLRRAGYTF.

This rearrangement joins TRBV11-2 to TRBJ2-5; tentatively, D is TRBD2 (5 bases). CDR3 length: 11 amino acids. Trimming stripped 4 bases from V and 10 bases from J, with 10 bases between. Germline V lookup: CDR1 SGHAT, CDR2 FQNNGV. The DNA for the CDR3 is TGTGCCAGCAGCTATCAAGCGGACCAGTACTTC. This sequence encodes CASSYQADQYF.

This clonotype was seen more than once but under ten times. This chain connects TRBV20-1 to TRBJ1-1; 7 bases are a match to TRBD1. The CDR3 covers 14 residues. Germline trimming cut 1 base from V and 7 bases from J; bases unmatched to any gene: 9. CDR1 DFQATT and CDR2 SNEGSKA come from the germline V gene (reference sequence). Here the CDR3 DNA reads TGCAGTGCTAGAGGCGGTCCAGGGGGGCGTGAAGCTTTCTTT. The encoded protein is CSARGGPGGREAFF.

This sequence joins TRBV29-1 and TRBJ2-1; 11 bases fit TRBD1. CDR1 is SQVTM and CDR2 is ANQGSEA in the germline V gene. V lost 8 bases and J lost 8; bases outside the gene matches: 11. The CDR3 spans 14 residues. CDR3 nucleotide sequence: TGCAGCCCTCCTAGGACAGGGGGCTCGGATGAGCAGTTCTTC. It specifies CSPPRTGGSDEQFF.

This chain connects TRBV6-1 to TRBJ2-5; TRBD1 agrees at 8 bases. The V gene's germline CDR1 is MNHNS and CDR2 SASEGT. The CDR3 has 14 amino acids. Trimming at V came to 6 bases and at J to 2 bases, leaving 5 bases not matched to a gene. In DNA form, the CDR3 reads TGTGCCAGCAGGATGGACAGGGTTCAAGAGACCCAGTACTTC. It codes for CASRMDRVQETQYF.

Only a few counts were recorded for this clonotype. The rearrangement uses TRBV9 and TRBJ1-1; D not resolved. This CDR3 is built from 13 residues. Germline V gives CDR1 SGDLS, CDR2 YYNGEE. Trimming left V 4 bases short and J 3 bases short, with 10 bases between. In nucleotides, the CDR3 is TGTGCCAGCAGCCATAGCGATGACACTGAAGCTTTCTTT. It specifies CASSHSDDTEAFF. The full variable domain, its missing parts supplied by reference TRBV9 and TRBJ1-1, is DSGVTQTPKHLITATGQRVTLRCSPRSGDLSVYWYQQSLDQGLQFLIQYYNGEERAKGNILERFSAQQFPDLHSELNLSSLELGDSALYFCASSHSDDTEAFFGQGTRLTVV.

Turning to this clonotype: A read error may account for a junction end that differs from germline. The chain uses TRBV20-1 and TRBJ1-2; tentative D call: TRBD1 (6 bases). Looked up from germline, CDR1 is DFQATT and CDR2 is SNEGSKA (reference sequence). This CDR3 is 14 amino acids long. The DNA for the CDR3 is TGCAGTGCTGGAGATCGGGGGGCGTCTTCCGGCTACACCTTC. It yields the protein CSAGDRGASSGYTF.

This clonotype was seen more than once but under ten times. This rearrangement joins TRBV7-9 to TRBJ2-1; 7 bases fit TRBD1. CDR1 and CDR2 (germline): SEHNR, FQNEAQ (reference sequence). V gave up 5 bases and J gave up 0 bases; unmatched junction bases: 4. The CDR3 consists of 15 residues. The DNA of the CDR3 is TGTGCCAGCAGCGTACGGGACAGCTCCTACAATGAGCAGTTCTTC. Translation: CASSVRDSSYNEQFF. Filled out from reference TRBV7-9 and TRBJ2-1, the complete variable domain reads DTGVSQNPRHKITKRGQNVTFRCDPISEHNRLYWYRQTLGQGPEFLTYFQNEAQLEKSRLLSDRFSAERPKGSFSTLEIQRTEQGDSAMYLCASSVRDSSYNEQFFGPGTRLTVL.

The chain carries TRBV12-3 or TRBV12-4 and TRBJ1-3; possible D gene TRBD1, 5 bases. The CDR3 covers 17 residues. The V end was cut by 7 bases, the J end by 0 bases, with 19 bases between. The CDR3, as DNA: TGTGCCAGCACCCCAGGCCGGGACGTATTCTCTGGAAACACCATATATTTT. Protein product: CASTPGRDVFSGNTIYF.

The chain uses TRBV7-2 and TRBJ1-5; a weak D match, TRBD1 (5 bases). The ends were cut back, 3 bases at V and 7 bases at J, with 13 bases in the middle. This CDR3 has 14 amino acids. Germline V gene lookup returns CDR1 SGHTA and CDR2 FQGNSA. CDR3 DNA sequence: TGTGCCAGCAGCTTCGGGACCTTGAACCAGCCCCAGCATTTT. Translating gives CASSFGTLNQPQHF.